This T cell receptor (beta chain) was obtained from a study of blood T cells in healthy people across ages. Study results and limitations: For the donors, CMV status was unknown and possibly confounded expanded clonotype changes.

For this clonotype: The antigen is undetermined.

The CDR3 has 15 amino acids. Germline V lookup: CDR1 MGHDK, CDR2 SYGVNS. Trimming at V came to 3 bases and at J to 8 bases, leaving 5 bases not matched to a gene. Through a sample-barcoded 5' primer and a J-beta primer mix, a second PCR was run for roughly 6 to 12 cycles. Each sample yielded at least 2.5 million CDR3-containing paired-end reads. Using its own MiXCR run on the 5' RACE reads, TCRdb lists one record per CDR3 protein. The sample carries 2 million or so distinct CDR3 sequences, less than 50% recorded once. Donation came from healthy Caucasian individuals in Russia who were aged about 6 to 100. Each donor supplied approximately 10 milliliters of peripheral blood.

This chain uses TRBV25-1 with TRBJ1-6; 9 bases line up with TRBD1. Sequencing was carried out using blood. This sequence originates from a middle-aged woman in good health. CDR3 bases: TGTGCCAGCAGTGATAGGGACAGGGTTGATTCACCCCTCCACTTT. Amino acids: CASSDRDRVDSPLHF.